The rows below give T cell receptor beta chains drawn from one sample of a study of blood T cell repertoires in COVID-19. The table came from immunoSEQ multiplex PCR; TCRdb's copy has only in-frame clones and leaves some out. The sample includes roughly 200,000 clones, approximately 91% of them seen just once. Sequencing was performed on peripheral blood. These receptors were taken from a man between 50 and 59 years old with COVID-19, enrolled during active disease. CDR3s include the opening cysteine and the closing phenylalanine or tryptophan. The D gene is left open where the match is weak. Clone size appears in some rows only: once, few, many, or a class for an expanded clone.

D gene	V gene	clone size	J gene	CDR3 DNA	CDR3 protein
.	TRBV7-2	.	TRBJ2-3	TGTGCCAGCAGCCTCGGTAGGGGGGATACGCAGTATTTT	CASSLGRGDTQYF
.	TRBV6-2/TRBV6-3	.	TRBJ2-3	TGTGCCAGCAGTACTACGGGACTGCAGAAGTATTTT	CASSTTGLQKYF
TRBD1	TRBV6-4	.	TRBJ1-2	TGTGCCACCCGGACAGGGCACGGCTACACCTTC	CATRTGHGYTF
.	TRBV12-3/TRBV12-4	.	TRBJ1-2	TGTGCCAGCAGTTCCGACAGCTATGGCTACACCTTC	CASSSDSYGYTF
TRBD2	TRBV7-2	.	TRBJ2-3	TGTGCCAGCAGCTTATCTTCAGCGGGGGGTTTGGGAGATACGCAGTATTTT	CASSLSSAGGLGDTQYF
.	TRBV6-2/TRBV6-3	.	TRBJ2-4	TGTGCCAGCAGTTACTCAGGGGTAAACATTCAGTACTTC	CASSYSGVNIQYF
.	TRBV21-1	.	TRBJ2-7	TGTGCCAGCAGCAAAGTGAGGTTTGTCTACGAGCAGTACTTC	CASSKVRFVYEQYF
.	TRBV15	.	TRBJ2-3	TGTGCCACCAGCAGGCTCGGACCAGGGGTTGATACGCAGTATTTT	CATSRLGPGVDTQYF
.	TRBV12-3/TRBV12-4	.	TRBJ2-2	TGTGCCAGCAGTTTAGGGCACACCGGGGAGCTGTTTTTT	CASSLGHTGELFF
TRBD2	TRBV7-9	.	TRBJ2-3	TGTGCCGCCAGCCCATCTAGCGGGGGGCTAGATACGCAGTATTTT	CAASPSSGGLDTQYF
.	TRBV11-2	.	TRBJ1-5	TGTGCCAGCAGCTTAGGGCCAACCGATCAGCCCCAGCATTTT	CASSLGPTDQPQHF
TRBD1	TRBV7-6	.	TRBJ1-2	TGTGCCAGCAGCTTAGTTGGGACAGGTGCAATTTCCGCTAACTATGGCTACACCTTC	CASSLVGTGAISANYGYTF
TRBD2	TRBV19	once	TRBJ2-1	TGTGCCAGTAGTAAGGGACTAGCGGGAGGGCCCCCCTACAATGAGCAGTTCTTC	CASSKGLAGGPPYNEQFF
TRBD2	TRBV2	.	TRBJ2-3	TGTGCCAGCACGGGCGGGGGAGATACGCAGTATTTT	CASTGGGDTQYF
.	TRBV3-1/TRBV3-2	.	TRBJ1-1	TGTGCCAGCAGCCAAAAACGCCGGGGCGGGGGCACTGAAGCTTTCTTT	CASSQKRRGGGTEAFF
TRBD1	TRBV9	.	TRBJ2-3	TGTGCCAGCAGCGTATCCCCCAAACACGGACAGGGAGGCACGCAGTATTTT	CASSVSPKHGQGGTQYF
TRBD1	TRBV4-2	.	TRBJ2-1	TGTGCCAGCAGCCAGGCTCCGGGACAGGGGTTTTATGGTGAGCAGTTCTTC	CASSQAPGQGFYGEQFF
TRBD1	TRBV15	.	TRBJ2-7	TGTGCCACCAGCTACCGGGACAGGGTGTACGAGCAGTACTTC	CATSYRDRVYEQYF
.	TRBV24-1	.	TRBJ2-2	TGTGCCACCAGTGATTCCCCCAGCACCGGGGAGCTGTTTTTT	CATSDSPSTGELFF
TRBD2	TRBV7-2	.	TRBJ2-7	TGTGCCAGCACCCGGGAGGTAACAGACGAGCAGTACTTC	CASTREVTDEQYF
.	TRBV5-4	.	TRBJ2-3	TGTGCCAGCAGCTTGGACAACACAGATACGCAGTATTTT	CASSLDNTDTQYF
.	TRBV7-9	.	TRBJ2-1	TGTGCCAGCAGCTTAAGAAGAGGGAGCTCCTACAATGAGCAGTTCTTC	CASSLRRGSSYNEQFF
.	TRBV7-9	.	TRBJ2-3	TGTGCCAGCAGCTTCGGCACAGATACGCAGTATTTT	CASSFGTDTQYF
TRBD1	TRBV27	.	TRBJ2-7	TGTGCCAGCAGTTTTAAGGGACAGACAGCCCTATACGAGCAGTACTTC	CASSFKGQTALYEQYF
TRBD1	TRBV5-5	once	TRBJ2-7	TGTGCCAGCAGCCAGGGGGACAGGGAGGTGTCCTACCAAAGCTCCTACGAGCAGTACTTC	CASSQGDREVSYQSSYEQYF